The clone carrying this T cell receptor beta chain was observed a handful of times. The time point: late sampling 161 to 241 days after vaccination in a few convalescent patients. This entry belongs to a study of vaccination and CD4 T cells after COVID-19. CDR3 length equals 14 residues. Germline V gene lookup returns CDR1 MDHEN and CDR2 SYDVKM. Unmatched junction bases numbered 7, after V lost 6 bases and J lost 4 bases. TCRdb itself ran the PCR reads through MiXCR, one entry per CDR3 protein. The top ten clones hold roughly 6% of a sample with some 40,000 distinct CDR3 sequences, about 35% of them seen once.

The chain carries TRBV28 and TRBJ2-7; 9 bases fit TRBD1. The specimen was CD4+ T cells from blood, collected about 7 months after SARS-CoV-2 vaccination. The sequence was collected from a human donor who had recovered from COVID-19. Here the CDR3 reads CASSIYRGLYEQYF. Here the CDR3 DNA reads TGTGCCAGCAGCATCTACAGGGGGCTATACGAGCAGTACTTC. The variable domain in full, completed from reference TRBV28 and TRBJ2-7, reads DVKVTQSSRYLVKRTGEKVFLECVQDMDHENMFWYRQDPGLGLRLIYFSYDVKMKEKGDIPEGYSVSREKKERFSLILESASTNQTSMYLCASSIYRGLYEQYFGPGTRLTVT.